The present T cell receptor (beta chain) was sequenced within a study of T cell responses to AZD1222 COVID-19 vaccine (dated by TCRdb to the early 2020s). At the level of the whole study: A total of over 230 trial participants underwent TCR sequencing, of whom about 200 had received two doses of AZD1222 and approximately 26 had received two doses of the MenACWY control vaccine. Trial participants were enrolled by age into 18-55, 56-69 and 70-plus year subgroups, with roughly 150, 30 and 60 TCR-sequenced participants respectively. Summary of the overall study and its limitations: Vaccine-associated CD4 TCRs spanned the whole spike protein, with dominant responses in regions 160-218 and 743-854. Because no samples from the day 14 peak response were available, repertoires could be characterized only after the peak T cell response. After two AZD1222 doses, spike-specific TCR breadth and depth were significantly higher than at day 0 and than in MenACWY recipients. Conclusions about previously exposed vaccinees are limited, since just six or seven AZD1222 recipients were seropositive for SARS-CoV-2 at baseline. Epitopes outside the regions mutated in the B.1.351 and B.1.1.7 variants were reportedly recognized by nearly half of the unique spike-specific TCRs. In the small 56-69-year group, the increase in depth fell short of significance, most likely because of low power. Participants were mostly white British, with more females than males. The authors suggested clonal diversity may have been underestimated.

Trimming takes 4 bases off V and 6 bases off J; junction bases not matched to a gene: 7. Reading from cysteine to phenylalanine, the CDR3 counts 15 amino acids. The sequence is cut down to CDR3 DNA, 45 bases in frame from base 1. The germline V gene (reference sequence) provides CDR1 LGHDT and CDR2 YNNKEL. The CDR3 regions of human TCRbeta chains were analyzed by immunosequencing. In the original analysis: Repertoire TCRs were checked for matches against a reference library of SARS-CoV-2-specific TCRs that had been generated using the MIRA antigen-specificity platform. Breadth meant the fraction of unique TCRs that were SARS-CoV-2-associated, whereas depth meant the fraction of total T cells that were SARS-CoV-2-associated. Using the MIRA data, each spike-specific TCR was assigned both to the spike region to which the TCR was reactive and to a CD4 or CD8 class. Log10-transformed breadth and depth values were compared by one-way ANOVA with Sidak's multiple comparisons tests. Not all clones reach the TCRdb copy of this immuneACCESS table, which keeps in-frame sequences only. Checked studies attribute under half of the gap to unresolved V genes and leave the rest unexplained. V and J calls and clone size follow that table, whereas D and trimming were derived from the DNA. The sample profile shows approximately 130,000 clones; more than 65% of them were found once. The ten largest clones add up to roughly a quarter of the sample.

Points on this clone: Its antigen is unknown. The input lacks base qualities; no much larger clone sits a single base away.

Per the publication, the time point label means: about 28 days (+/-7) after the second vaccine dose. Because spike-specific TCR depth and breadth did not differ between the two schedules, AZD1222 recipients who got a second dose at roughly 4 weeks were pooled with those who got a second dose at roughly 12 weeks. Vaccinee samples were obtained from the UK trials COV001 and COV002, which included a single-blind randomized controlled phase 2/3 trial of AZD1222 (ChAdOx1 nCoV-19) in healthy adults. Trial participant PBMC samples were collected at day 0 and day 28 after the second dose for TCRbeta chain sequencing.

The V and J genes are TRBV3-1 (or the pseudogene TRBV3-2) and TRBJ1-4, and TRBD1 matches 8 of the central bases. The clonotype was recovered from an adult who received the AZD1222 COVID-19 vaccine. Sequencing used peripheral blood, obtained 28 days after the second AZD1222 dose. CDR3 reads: CASSLWDRSHEKLFF. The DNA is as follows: TGTGCCAGCAGCCTGTGGGACAGGAGCCATGAAAAACTGTTTTTT.